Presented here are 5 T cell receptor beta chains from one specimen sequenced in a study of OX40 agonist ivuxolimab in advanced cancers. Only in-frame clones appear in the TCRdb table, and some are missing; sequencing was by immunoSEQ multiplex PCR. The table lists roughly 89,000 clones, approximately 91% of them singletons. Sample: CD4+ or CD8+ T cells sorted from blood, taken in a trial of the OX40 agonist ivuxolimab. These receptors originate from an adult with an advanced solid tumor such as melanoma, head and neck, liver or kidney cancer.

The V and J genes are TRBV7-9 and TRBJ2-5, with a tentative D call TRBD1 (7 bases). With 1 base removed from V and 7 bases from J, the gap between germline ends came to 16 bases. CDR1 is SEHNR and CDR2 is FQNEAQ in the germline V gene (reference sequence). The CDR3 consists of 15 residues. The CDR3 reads CASSLGQGLTGTQYF. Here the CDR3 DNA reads TGTGCCAGCAGCTTAGGACAGGGACTTACCGGGACCCAGTACTTC.

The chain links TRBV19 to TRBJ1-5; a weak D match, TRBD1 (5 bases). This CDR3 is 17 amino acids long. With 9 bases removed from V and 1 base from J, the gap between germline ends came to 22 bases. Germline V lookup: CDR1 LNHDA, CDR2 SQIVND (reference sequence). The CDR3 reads CASDLGVGRLSNQPQHF. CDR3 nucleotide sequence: TGTGCCAGCGACCTGGGGGTAGGGCGCTTAAGCAATCAGCCCCAGCATTTT. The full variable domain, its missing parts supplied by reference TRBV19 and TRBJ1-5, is DGGITQSPKYLFRKEGQNVTLSCEQNLNHDAMYWYRQDPGQGLRLIYYSQIVNDFQKGDIAEGYSVSREKKESFPLTVTSAQKNPTAFYLCASDLGVGRLSNQPQHFGDGTRLSIL.

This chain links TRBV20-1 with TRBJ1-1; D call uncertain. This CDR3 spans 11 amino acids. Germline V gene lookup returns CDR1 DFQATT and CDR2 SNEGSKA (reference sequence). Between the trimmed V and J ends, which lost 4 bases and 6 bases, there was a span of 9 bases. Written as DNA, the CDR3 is TGCAGTGCTACCCCGTCGGCTGAAGCTTTCTTT. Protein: CSATPSAEAFF.

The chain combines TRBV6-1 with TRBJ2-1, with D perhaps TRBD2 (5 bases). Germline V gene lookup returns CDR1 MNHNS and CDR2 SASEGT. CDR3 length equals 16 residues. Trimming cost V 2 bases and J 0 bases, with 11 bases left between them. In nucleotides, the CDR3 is TGTGCCAGCAGTGAACGGGGTTATGTCTCCTACAATGAGCAGTTCTTC. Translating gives CASSERGYVSYNEQFF.

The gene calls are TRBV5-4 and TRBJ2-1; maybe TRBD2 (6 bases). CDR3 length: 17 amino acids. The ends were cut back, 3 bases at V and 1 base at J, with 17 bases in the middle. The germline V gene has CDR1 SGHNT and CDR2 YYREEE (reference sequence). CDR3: CASSWERGGGSYNEQFF. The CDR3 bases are TGTGCCAGCAGCTGGGAGCGAGGTGGGGGGTCCTACAATGAGCAGTTCTTC.